This T cell receptor (beta chain) was recorded in a study of T-cell reconstitution after alpha-beta-depleted transplantation in children. A note on this clonotype: Its specificity is unknown.

Preparation of the TCRbeta library was carried out with unique molecular identifiers. MiXCR, applied by TCRdb to the PCR reads, yields one record per CDR3 protein. The data hold approximately 80,000 distinct CDR3 sequences, with about 14% observed a single time. CDR1 KGHSH and CDR2 LQKENI come from the germline V gene. The germline V and J ends were trimmed by 1 base and 0 bases, with 22 bases remaining between them. This CDR3 is 20 amino acids long. Study conclusions and caveats: About two months after transplant, alpha-beta T cells reportedly came from several hundred expanded graft clones. In some patients, recipient T cells and intrathymic progenitors surviving conditioning explained high day-60 diversity. Newly generated T cells supplied most T-cell counts and diversity one year post-transplant.

This sequence joins TRBV18 and TRBJ1-3; D is undetermined. This clonotype originated in a male patient aged 2 to 9 who had a stem cell transplant for acute lymphoblastic leukemia, so the T cells may come from the graft donor. The input for sequencing was PBMCs, mostly from graft donor cells, taken 180 days after TCRalphabeta/CD19-depleted stem cell transplant. The CDR3 loop reads CASSPRNDRRHSSSGNTIYF. The CDR3 DNA reads as TGTGCCAGCTCACCACGGAACGATCGCCGGCACAGTAGCTCTGGAAACACCATATATTTT.